These T cell receptor beta chains were read from a single sample in a study of cytomegalovirus exposure and HLA in healthy donors. This table comes from immunoSEQ multiplex PCR, and its TCRdb copy is limited to in-frame clones, with some not included. The data show tens of thousands of clones, with around 77% seen just once and 7.4% held by the top ten. Specimen: PBMCs. These receptors originate from a man between 60 and 75 years old in good health and CMV-seronegative. Both conserved end residues are part of each CDR3. Fields, in order: clone size, J gene, V gene, D gene, CDR3 DNA, CDR3 protein. The D gene is left open where the match is weak. Size values are once, few and many counts, or a class for expanded clones, and some rows have none.

. TRBJ1-6 TRBV6-5 . TGTGCCAGCTCTAGGCAGAGGGATCTTTCACCCCTCCACTTT CASSRQRDLSPLHF
few TRBJ1-5 TRBV28 TRBD1 TGTGCCAGCAACAGGGGCGATAGCAATCAGCCCCAGCATTTT CASNRGDSNQPQHF
few TRBJ1-5 TRBV19 . TGTGCCAGTAGTACCCAGGGTTATCAGCCCCAGCATTTT CASSTQGYQPQHF
. TRBJ2-7 TRBV27 TRBD2 TGTGCCAGCGCTATAACCGGCGGGAGGGGTGAGCAGTACTTC CASAITGGRGEQYF
. TRBJ1-2 TRBV15 . TGTGCCACCAGCAGAGATTTTGCCGGGAGCGGCTACACCTTC CATSRDFAGSGYTF
. TRBJ2-7 TRBV15 TRBD2 TGTGCCACCAGCTATACGGGACTAGCGGGCCACGAGCAGTACTTC CATSYTGLAGHEQYF
. TRBJ1-1 TRBV19 . TGTGCCAGTACTCGACAGTTTGGGAACACTGAAGCTTTCTTT CASTRQFGNTEAFF
medium-sized TRBJ2-2 TRBV6-4 TRBD1 TGTGCCAGCAGTGTGACAGGGGGACACGGGGAGCTGTTTTTT CASSVTGGHGELFF
. TRBJ2-1 TRBV7-2 . TGTGCCAGCAGCTCCACCCTAGGAGGTGAGCAGTTCTTC CASSSTLGGEQFF
. TRBJ2-7 TRBV6-1 TRBD1 TGTGCCAGCAGTGCCTCGGGACAGGGGGTCTCCTACGAGCAGTACTTC CASSASGQGVSYEQYF
. TRBJ1-2 TRBV27 . TGTGCCAGCAGCCTCGGGGGGGCCTCCCCGGGAGGGGGCTACACCTTC CASSLGGASPGGGYTF
. TRBJ1-2 TRBV7-2 TRBD1 TGTGCCAGCAGCTTAACTAGGGACAGGGGGCTCCGTGGCTACACCTTC CASSLTRDRGLRGYTF
. TRBJ2-3 TRBV29-1 TRBD1 TGCAGCGTTGAGGGGACAGGGGATTCCGATACGCAGTATTTT CSVEGTGDSDTQYF
. TRBJ1-2 TRBV4-3 . TGCGCCAGCAGCCAAGAAAGGACAGAGAACTATGGCTACACCTTC CASSQERTENYGYTF
. TRBJ1-6 TRBV6-4 TRBD1 TGTGCCAGCAGTGAGGACAGGTCTTCACCCCTCCACTTT CASSEDRSSPLHF
few TRBJ2-5 TRBV19 . TGTGCCAGTAGTGGTAACAGGGAAGGGGAGACCCAGTACTTC CASSGNREGETQYF
. TRBJ2-2 TRBV5-4 TRBD2 TGTGCCAGCAGTAGACTAGCGGATAACACCGGGGAGCTGTTTTTT CASSRLADNTGELFF
. TRBJ1-5 TRBV11-2 TRBD1 TGTGCCAGCAGCCCGGACAGGGGTGGTCAGCCCCAGCATTTT CASSPDRGGQPQHF
. TRBJ2-1 TRBV9 TRBD2 TGTGCCAGCAGCGTAGTAGCGGGGGGTTCATCCAGCTCCTACAATGAGCAGTTCTTC CASSVVAGGSSSSYNEQFF
once TRBJ2-7 TRBV29-1 TRBD1 TGCAGCGTTGGGACAGGGCCCTACGAGCAGTACTTC CSVGTGPYEQYF
. TRBJ2-1 TRBV7-3 . TGTGCCAGCAGCCCAGGGTATTCAGGGCCCTACAATGAGCAGTTCTTC CASSPGYSGPYNEQFF
. TRBJ2-1 TRBV6-1 . TGTGCCAGCACCGAAAGCGTGGCAGGGGAATTCTTC CASTESVAGEFF
. TRBJ1-1 TRBV7-9 . TGTTCCAGCAGCGCCTACACAGGGAACACTGAAGCTTTCTTT CSSSAYTGNTEAFF
once TRBJ2-7 TRBV19 TRBD1 TGTGCCAGTAGTAGAGGACAGGGGCCCTACGAGCAGTACTTC CASSRGQGPYEQYF
. TRBJ1-2 TRBV27 . TGTGCCGCGGGGGCCTTCGACAGCCCGTATGGCTACACCTTC CAAGAFDSPYGYTF
. TRBJ2-5 TRBV11-2 TRBD2 TGTGCCAGCAGCCCCCGGACTAGCGGGGGTGAGACCCAGTACTTC CASSPRTSGGETQYF
. TRBJ2-3 TRBV9 TRBD2 TGTGCCAGCAGCGTGACTAGCGGGGGCACAGATACGCAGTATTTT CASSVTSGGTDTQYF
. TRBJ2-3 TRBV4-3 TRBD2 TGCGCCAGCAGTCGTACTAGCGGAAGCACAGATACGCAGTATTTT CASSRTSGSTDTQYF
. TRBJ2-7 TRBV7-9 TRBD2 TGTGCCAGCAGCTTGTCGGAGAGCGGGAGGGGCCACGAGCAGTACTTC CASSLSESGRGHEQYF
few TRBJ2-5 TRBV7-6 . TGTGCCAGCAGCTTAGTGGGGGCATCGGAGACCCAGTACTTC CASSLVGASETQYF
. TRBJ1-2 TRBV14 . TGTGCCAGCAGCCCCCTAAGTGGCTACACCTTC CASSPLSGYTF
. TRBJ1-5 TRBV7-3 . TGTGCCAGCAGCTACGCGGGGAGTCAGCCCCAGCATTTT CASSYAGSQPQHF
. TRBJ2-3 TRBV28 TRBD2 TGTGCCAGCAGTACCCGTATCGTATCAGGTCCTGCGACTAGCGGGAGTTTTGTAGATACGCAGTATTTT CASSTRIVSGPATSGSFVDTQYF
. TRBJ2-1 TRBV7-9 . TGTGCCAGCAGCTGGGGAGTCAATGAGCAGTTCTTC CASSWGVNEQFF
few TRBJ2-5 TRBV11-3 TRBD1 TGTGCCAGCAGCCGGGGACAGGGGACCCGAGAGACCCAGTACTTC CASSRGQGTRETQYF
. TRBJ2-1 TRBV11-2 TRBD2 TGTGCCAGCAGCTTACTCTCCCACCTGGGAGGGGAGCAGTTCTTC CASSLLSHLGGEQFF
. TRBJ1-2 TRBV11-2 TRBD1 TGTGCCAGCAGCTCAATCGACAGGGTCGGCTATGGCTACGCCTTC CASSSIDRVGYGYAF
. TRBJ1-1 TRBV9 . TGTACCAGCAGCCCCCCTGCCGGACAGAACACTGAAGCTTTCTTT CTSSPPAGQNTEAFF
. TRBJ1-1 TRBV11-2 . TGTGCCAGCAGCTTAGAGTTTGGGACAAAGGGAACTGAAGCTTTCTTT CASSLEFGTKGTEAFF
. TRBJ2-3 TRBV6-5 . TGTGCCAGCAGTTACTCCACGGCAGGGACAGATACGCAGTATTTT CASSYSTAGTDTQYF
. TRBJ2-1 TRBV2 . TGTGCCAGCAAAGGGGCTAGTACGGTAGGTGAGCAGTTCTTC CASKGASTVGEQFF
. TRBJ2-3 TRBV28 . TGTGCCAGCAGTTCCCCCTCCTCCGCAGATACGCAGTATTTT CASSSPSSADTQYF
. TRBJ1-3 TRBV6-4 . TGTGCCAGCCACGCATGGGCGAGCCTCTGGAATCCCGGAAACACCATATATTTT CASHAWASLWNPGNTIYF
. TRBJ2-7 TRBV7-8 TRBD1 TGTCCCAGCAGCCCGCGACAGGGGCCCTCCTACGAGCAGTACTTT CPSSPRQGPSYEQYF
few TRBJ2-7 TRBV5-8 TRBD2 TGTGCCAGCACCTACCGATCACCGGGACTAGCGGGAGGGCAGTACTTC CASTYRSPGLAGGQYF
. TRBJ1-1 TRBV19 . TGTGCCAGTAGTACCGGGACAACGACTGAAGCTTTCTTT CASSTGTTTEAFF
. TRBJ1-1 TRBV5-1 . TGCGCCAGCAGCTTGGACTTGGGGGCGCTTTCGACTGAAGCTTTCTTT CASSLDLGALSTEAFF
. TRBJ2-1 TRBV11-3 . TGTGCCAGCACCTCAGGCTTTTACAATGAGCAGTTCTTC CASTSGFYNEQFF
. TRBJ2-7 TRBV15 TRBD2 TGTGCCACCAGCAGAGATCCGCAACTAGCGCGCTACGAGCAGTACTTC CATSRDPQLARYEQYF
. TRBJ1-4 TRBV27 TRBD1 TGTGCCAGCAGTCGTAGGGGGCTCGGGTTAGCAACTAATGAAAAACTGTTTTTT CASSRRGLGLATNEKLFF